This entry lists 15 T cell receptor beta chains sequenced from one sample in a study of memory B cells and T cells in multiple sclerosis (dated 2018 in TCRdb). Their specific antigens are unknown. After stimulus-free culture of CFSE-labeled PBMCs, the autoproliferating (CFSEdim) and non-proliferating (CFSEhi) T cell fractions were sequenced separately. A total of roughly 5x10^7 CFSE-labeled PBMCs were cultured for 7 days without stimulus, and replicate wells were then pooled. Library generation was performed with the immunoSEQ multiplex PCR assay. The immuneACCESS repertoire file appears here via TCRdb, limited to in-frame rearrangements. These files lack a portion of the clones; in checked studies, under half of the deficit traces to unresolved V genes, and the cause of the others is not known. The sample table lists fewer than 40,000 clones, approximately 85% of them with a count of one. 2% to 3% of the sample is taken by the ten largest.

Sequenced material: PBMCs from blood kept in culture. All receptors derive from a human donor with multiple sclerosis.

The gene calls are TRBV28 and TRBJ2-3; 7 bases map to TRBD1. The CDR3 length is 13 residues. Per germline, CDR1 MDHEN and CDR2 SYDVKM. After removal of 6 bases from V and 7 bases from J, the junction contained 7 bases not matched to a gene. The CDR3 sequence: CASRTRQGHTQYF. In DNA, the CDR3 is TGTGCCAGCAGAACCCGACAGGGACATACGCAGTATTTT. Filled out from reference TRBV28 and TRBJ2-3, the complete variable domain reads DVKVTQSSRYLVKRTGEKVFLECVQDMDHENMFWYRQDPGLGLRLIYFSYDVKMKEKGDIPEGYSVSREKKERFSLILESASTNQTSMYLCASRTRQGHTQYFGPGTRLTVL.

The chain combines TRBV7-6 with TRBJ1-6; tentative D call: TRBD1 (6 bases). V was clipped by 5 bases and J by 9 bases, with 14 bases between them. CDR3 length: 14 amino acids. Per the germline V gene, CDR1 is SGHVS and CDR2 is FNYEAQ. In DNA, the CDR3 is TGTGCCAGCAGCGCCGTCCAGGGGAGTTCACCCCTCCACTTT. Translating it yields CASSAVQGSSPLHF.

This chain links TRBV6-1 with TRBJ2-7, with a tentative D call TRBD1 (5 bases). CDR3 length: 13 amino acids. V dropped 8 bases and J dropped 2 bases, with 13 bases sitting between them. Germline lookup yields CDR1 MNHNS and CDR2 SASEGT. CDR3 bases: TGTGCCAGCCAAACAGGAAGCGCCTACGAGCAGTACTTC. Its protein is CASQTGSAYEQYF.

V and J are TRBV7-2 and TRBJ2-4; D remains unclear. The V end lost 8 bases, the J end lost 0 bases, and 11 bases lay between the germline ends. This CDR3 spans 14 amino acids. The germline gives CDR1 SGHTA, CDR2 FQGNSA. CDR3 loop: CASESRLAKNIQYF. The CDR3 region has the DNA TGTGCCAGCGAGAGCCGACTAGCCAAAAACATTCAGTACTTC. The full variable domain, completed using reference TRBV7-2 and TRBJ2-4, is GAGVSQSPSNKVTEKGKDVELRCDPISGHTALYWYRQSLGQGLEFLIYFQGNSAPDKSGLPSDRFSAERTGGSVSTLTIQRTQQEDSAVYLCASESRLAKNIQYFGAGTRLSVL.

The rearrangement uses TRBV14 and TRBJ1-2, with D unclear. The V end lost 2 bases, the J end lost 4 bases, and 20 bases lay between the germline ends. The V gene's germline CDR1 is SGHDN and CDR2 FVKESK. The CDR3 is 17 residues long. CDR3 in amino acids: CASSQNNLAVGIYGYTF. The CDR3 DNA is TGTGCCAGCAGCCAAAATAATCTCGCTGTGGGGATCTATGGCTACACCTTC.

The chain is built from TRBV15 and TRBJ2-1; a possible D gene is TRBD2 (5 bases). This CDR3 has 14 amino acids. Trimming shortened V by 4 bases and J by 4 bases, and 11 bases separated the two germline ends. Germline V gene lookup returns CDR1 LNHNV and CDR2 YYDKDF (reference sequence). The CDR3 reads CATSIMTGYNEQFF. CDR3 coding DNA: TGTGCCACCAGCATAATGACGGGGTACAATGAGCAGTTCTTC.

This chain links TRBV5-1 with TRBJ2-6; tentatively, D is TRBD1 or TRBD2 (5 bases each). Germline V CDR1 and CDR2: SGHRS, YFSETQ. V shed 2 bases and J shed 2 bases, with 8 bases lying between them. The CDR3 spans 15 residues. The CDR3 bases are TGCGCCAGCAGCTTTCAGGGAGCTGGGGCCAACGTCCTGACTTTC. This sequence encodes CASSFQGAGANVLTF.

This clone was picked up a small number of times. The chain carries TRBV12-5 and TRBJ2-1, with no clear D. This CDR3 spans 15 amino acids. Trimming stripped 2 bases from V and 2 bases from J, with 10 bases between. Germline V CDR1 and CDR2: LGHNT, FRNRAP. The CDR3 is CASGLTESPYNEQFF. The CDR3 bases are TGTGCTAGTGGTTTGACAGAAAGCCCCTACAATGAGCAGTTCTTC.

CDR3 in DNA: TGTGCCAGCAGTGACAGGCAGGGGAATGAAAAACTGTTTTTT. Encoded protein: CASSDRQGNEKLFF. The chain is built from TRBV6-1 and TRBJ1-4; TRBD1 is a possible D gene (6 bases). The CDR3 consists of 14 residues. Germline V gives CDR1 MNHNS, CDR2 SASEGT. V was clipped by 3 bases and J by 5 bases, with 10 bases between them.

The rearrangement uses TRBV27 and TRBJ2-7; D is undetermined. Germline V lookup: CDR1 MNHEY, CDR2 SMNVEV (reference sequence). This CDR3 spans 13 amino acids. V lost 5 bases and J lost 2, with 10 bases in between. DNA for the CDR3: TGTGCCAGCAGTGTAGGTGGGCCCTACGAGCAGTACTTC. This sequence encodes CASSVGGPYEQYF.

The chain combines TRBV29-1 with TRBJ1-2, with 8 bases identical to TRBD1. V lost 4 bases to trimming and J lost 2 bases; unmatched junction nucleotides: 3. Germline V CDR1 and CDR2: SQVTM, ANQGSEA. The CDR3 spans 13 residues. The CDR3 sequence: CSVGRQGNYGYTF. As DNA, the CDR3 is TGCAGCGTTGGTAGACAGGGGAACTATGGCTACACCTTC.

J is TRBJ2-2 and V is TRBV9; no reliable D call. This CDR3 has 13 residues. V shed 1 base and J shed 8 bases, with 9 bases lying between them. CDR1 SGDLS and CDR2 YYNGEE come from the germline V gene. CDR3 sequence: CASSVSTQGELFF. CDR3 DNA sequence: TGTGCCAGCAGCGTATCCACCCAGGGGGAGCTGTTTTTT.

This chain uses TRBV6-6 with TRBJ2-3, with 14 positions matching TRBD2. The length of the CDR3 is 16 residues. Germline V gives CDR1 MNHNY, CDR2 SVGAGI (reference sequence). With 5 bases clipped from V and 8 bases from J, the junction kept 9 bases outside the gene matches. CDR3 region: CASSPTSGGAQGTQYF. In DNA form, the CDR3 reads TGTGCCAGCAGTCCGACTAGCGGGGGGGCCCAGGGTACGCAGTATTTT.

The chain has TRBV7-6 and TRBJ1-4; D is undetermined. Per the germline V gene, CDR1 is SGHVS and CDR2 is FNYEAQ. The CDR3 is made up of 16 amino acids. V was clipped by 1 base and J by 0 bases, with 9 bases between them. The CDR3 nucleotides are TGTGCCAGCAGCTTAGGGGCTAAATCAACTAATGAAAAACTGTTTTTT. Protein: CASSLGAKSTNEKLFF.

This chain links TRBV6-1 with TRBJ1-2; weak D call: TRBD1 (5 bases). The CDR3 totals 14 residues. V was shortened by 4 bases and J by 4 bases, with 13 bases between the two germline ends. Germline V lookup: CDR1 MNHNS, CDR2 SASEGT. CDR3: CASSGMGQGYGYTF. CDR3 DNA sequence: TGTGCCAGCAGTGGAATGGGGCAGGGCTATGGCTACACCTTC.